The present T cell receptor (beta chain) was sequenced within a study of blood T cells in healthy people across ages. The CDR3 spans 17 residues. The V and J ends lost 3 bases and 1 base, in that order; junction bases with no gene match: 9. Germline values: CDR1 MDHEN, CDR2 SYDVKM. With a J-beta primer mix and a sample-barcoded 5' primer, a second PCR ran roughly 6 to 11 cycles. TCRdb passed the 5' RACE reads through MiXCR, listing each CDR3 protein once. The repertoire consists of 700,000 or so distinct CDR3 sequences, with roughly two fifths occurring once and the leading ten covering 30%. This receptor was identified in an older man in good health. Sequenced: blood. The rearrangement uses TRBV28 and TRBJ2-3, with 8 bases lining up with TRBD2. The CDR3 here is CASSFRLAGARTDTQYF. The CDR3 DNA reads TGTGCCAGCAGTTTCAGGCTAGCGGGCGCCCGCACAGATACGCAGTATTTT.